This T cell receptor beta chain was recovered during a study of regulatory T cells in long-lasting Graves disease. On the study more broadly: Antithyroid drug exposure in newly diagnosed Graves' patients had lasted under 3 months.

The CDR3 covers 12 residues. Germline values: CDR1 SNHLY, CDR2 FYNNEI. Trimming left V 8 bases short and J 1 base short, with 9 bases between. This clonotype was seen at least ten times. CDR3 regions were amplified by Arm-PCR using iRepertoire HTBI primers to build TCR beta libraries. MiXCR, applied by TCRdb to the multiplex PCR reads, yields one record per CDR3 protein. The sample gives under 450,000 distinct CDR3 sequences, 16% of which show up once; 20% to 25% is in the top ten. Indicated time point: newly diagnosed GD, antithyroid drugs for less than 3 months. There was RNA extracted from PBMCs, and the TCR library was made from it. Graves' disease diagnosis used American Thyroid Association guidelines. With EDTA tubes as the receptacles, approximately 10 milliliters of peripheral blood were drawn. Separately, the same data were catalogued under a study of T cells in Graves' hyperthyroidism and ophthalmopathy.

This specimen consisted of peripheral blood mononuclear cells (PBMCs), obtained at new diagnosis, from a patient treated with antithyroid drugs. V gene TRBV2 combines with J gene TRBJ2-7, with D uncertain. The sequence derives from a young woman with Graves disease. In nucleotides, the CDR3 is TGTGCCAGCGACCAGAAGTCCTACGAGCAGTACTTC. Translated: CASDQKSYEQYF.